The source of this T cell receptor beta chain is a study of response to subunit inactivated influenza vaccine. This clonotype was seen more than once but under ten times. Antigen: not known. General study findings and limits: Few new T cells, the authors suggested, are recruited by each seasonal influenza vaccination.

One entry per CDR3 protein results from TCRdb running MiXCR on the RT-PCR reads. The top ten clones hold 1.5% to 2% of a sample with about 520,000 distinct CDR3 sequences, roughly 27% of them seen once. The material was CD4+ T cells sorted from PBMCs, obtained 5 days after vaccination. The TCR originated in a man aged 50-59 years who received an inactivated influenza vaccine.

The CDR3 loop is CASTKGLNTEAFF. CDR3 DNA: TGTGCCAGCACTAAGGGGTTAAACACTGAAGCTTTCTTT. J is TRBJ1-1 and V is TRBV3-1; possibly TRBD1 for D (5 bases). Trimming shortened V by 7 bases and J by 2 bases, and 11 bases separated the two germline ends. The length of the CDR3 is 13 residues. Germline loops: CDR1 LGHDT, CDR2 YNNKEL (reference sequence).